A single sample is the source of the 23 T cell receptor beta chains below, sequenced in a study of T cells after posttransplantation cyclophosphamide. The protocol was immunoSEQ multiplex PCR, while the TCRdb copy is restricted to in-frame clones and leaves out a portion. The profile covers around 50,000 clones, with approximately 90% appearing a single time and around 3.1% taken by the ten largest. Specimen: PBMCs. The receptor source for this set is a woman in her fifties or sixties in good health and a related stem cell transplant donor.

This chain connects TRBV18 to TRBJ2-7; TRBD1 aligns across 8 bases. Per germline, CDR1 KGHSH and CDR2 LQKENI. Germline trimming cut 3 bases from V and 5 bases from J; bases unmatched to any gene: 3. This CDR3 is built from 13 residues. CDR3 DNA: TGTGCCAGCTCACCGTCGACAGGGGACGAGCAGTACTTC. Translation: CASSPSTGDEQYF.

The chain recombines TRBV11-2 with TRBJ2-7; 11 bases match TRBD2. V trimming: 2 bases; J trimming: 2 bases; junction bases outside the gene matches: 5. This CDR3 is 16 amino acids long. From germline, CDR1 is SGHAT and CDR2 FQNNGV. In DNA form, the CDR3 reads TGTGCCAGCAGCTTAAATCCGGGACTAGCGGCCTACGAGCAGTACTTC. It codes for CASSLNPGLAAYEQYF.

The chain carries TRBV27 and TRBJ1-1, with 8 bases matching TRBD1. Looked up from germline, CDR1 is MNHEY and CDR2 is SMNVEV (reference sequence). The CDR3 is 14 amino acids. V was clipped by 6 bases and J by 1 base; unmatched bases: 4. For the CDR3, the DNA is TGTGCCAGCAGGCCCGGACAGGGGAACACTGAAGCTTTCTTT. Translating it yields CASRPGQGNTEAFF.

The J gene is TRBJ2-7, the V gene TRBV4-1; the D gene is possibly TRBD1 (5 bases). This CDR3 has 14 residues. Trimming removed 4 bases at V and 7 bases at J, with 17 bases between. Germline CDR1 is MGHRA and CDR2 is YSYEKL. The CDR3 DNA reads as TGCGCCAGCAGCCCCCTCCAGGGCCCAGTTGAGCAGTACTTC. Encoded protein: CASSPLQGPVEQYF.

This chain joins TRBV5-1 and TRBJ1-4, with D possibly TRBD1 on 5 matching bases. The CDR3 consists of 15 residues. CDR1 and CDR2 (germline): SGHRS, YFSETQ. V lost 4 bases to trimming and J lost 3 bases, with 13 bases between them. The CDR3, as DNA: TGCGCCAGCAGCGGGGATGGGGCAGCTAATGAAAAACTGTTTTTT. Amino acid sequence: CASSGDGAANEKLFF.

The V and J genes are TRBV10-3 and TRBJ2-5; the D is unclear. V shed 7 bases and J shed 2 bases, with 11 bases lying between them. CDR1 is ENHRY, CDR2 SYGVKD, per germline. This CDR3 spans 13 amino acids. The CDR3 bases are TGTGCCATCACCCCGCGGCTACAAGAGACCCAGTACTTC. Encoded protein: CAITPRLQETQYF.

The genes are TRBV5-1 and TRBJ1-1; 9 positions agree with TRBD1. V shed 5 bases and J 2 bases; nucleotides not matched to a gene: 10. The CDR3 length is 16 residues. Germline assignment: CDR1 SGHRS and CDR2 YFSETQ. CDR3 sequence reads: CASRRTGADFNTEAFF. The CDR3 region has the DNA TGCGCCAGCAGACGGACAGGGGCGGACTTTAACACTGAAGCTTTCTTT.

This chain links TRBV2 with TRBJ2-1, with 11 positions matching TRBD2. The CDR3 spans 13 residues. Germline V gene sequence: CDR1 SNHLY, CDR2 FYNNEI. J lost 13 bases, V lost 5 bases, and 7 bases had no gene match. The CDR3 coding sequence is TGTGCCAGCAGTTCGACTAGCGGGGCGCATCAGTTCTTC. The encoded protein is CASSSTSGAHQFF. The full variable domain, in which reference TRBV2 and TRBJ2-1 provide the parts outside the CDR3, is EPEVTQTPSHQVTQMGQEVILRCVPISNHLYFYWYRQILGQKVEFLVSFYNNEISEKSEIFDDQFSVERPDGSNFTLKIRSTKLEDSAMYFCASSSTSGAHQFFGPGTRLTVL.

This chain connects TRBV5-1 to TRBJ1-5, with 7 bases identical to TRBD1. CDR3 length equals 15 residues. Trimming cost V 0 bases and J 11 bases; bases outside gene matches: 11. Germline values: CDR1 SGHRS, CDR2 YFSETQ. The DNA of the CDR3 is TGCGCCAGCAGCTTGGGTCAGGGGGTGGATCGGACCCAGCATTTT. Its translation: CASSLGQGVDRTQHF.

The V gene is TRBV10-3, the J gene TRBJ1-4; no reliable D call. Germline values: CDR1 ENHRY, CDR2 SYGVKD. CDR3 length: 13 amino acids. V dropped 6 bases and J dropped 8 bases, with 13 bases sitting between them. CDR3 bases: TGTGCCATCAGCCCAGACCCGGAGGAAAAACTGTTTTTT. Protein: CAISPDPEEKLFF.

The J gene is TRBJ1-1, the V gene TRBV19; 8 bases map to TRBD1. V shed 2 bases and J 4 bases; nucleotides not matched to a gene: 12. The CDR3 spans 17 residues. Germline V gives CDR1 LNHDA, CDR2 SQIVND (reference sequence). CDR3 nucleotides: TGTGCCAGTAGTATACCCCGGGACAGGAATATGGGCACTGAAGCTTTCTTT. This gives the protein CASSIPRDRNMGTEAFF.

The rearrangement links TRBV4-2 to TRBJ2-1; 9 nucleotides agree with TRBD2. The CDR3 contains 16 residues. The germline gives CDR1 LGHNA, CDR2 YNFKEQ. V was pared by 2 bases and J by 2 bases, with 4 bases of the junction left unmatched. CDR3 DNA sequence: TGTGCCAGCAGCCAACTAGCGGGACTACCCTACAATGAGCAGTTCTTC. Its protein product is CASSQLAGLPYNEQFF.

This chain joins TRBV27 and TRBJ2-7; D perhaps matches TRBD1 (7 bases). Trimming removed 4 bases from V and 1 base from J, with 8 bases in between. In germline, CDR1 is MNHEY, CDR2 SMNVEV (reference sequence). The CDR3 spans 13 residues. The CDR3 sequence: CASSSGGSYEQYF. DNA for the CDR3: TGTGCCAGCAGTTCAGGGGGGTCCTACGAGCAGTACTTC.

The chain joins TRBV13 to TRBJ2-3; tentative D call: TRBD2 (6 bases). Trimming left V 2 bases short and J 0 bases short, with 12 bases between. This CDR3 region has 16 residues. The germline V gene encodes CDR1 PRHDT and CDR2 FYEKMQ (reference sequence). The CDR3 spells CASSLSAGRSTDTQYF. The CDR3 DNA is TGTGCCAGCAGCTTAAGTGCGGGACGAAGCACAGATACGCAGTATTTT.

V usage is TRBV5-1 and J usage is TRBJ2-5, with a tentative D call TRBD1 (5 bases). Germline V gene lookup returns CDR1 SGHRS and CDR2 YFSETQ. The CDR3 has 15 residues. Trimming took 1 base from V and 2 from J, leaving 12 bases between them. The CDR3 spells CASSLFRQQQETQYF. CDR3 sequence (DNA): TGCGCCAGCAGCTTGTTCCGACAGCAGCAAGAGACCCAGTACTTC.

The chain recombines TRBV6-5 with TRBJ1-1, with TRBD1 matching 7 bases. The V and J ends lost 11 bases and 0 bases, in that order; junction bases with no gene match: 6. The germline V gene has CDR1 MNHEY and CDR2 SVGAGI. This CDR3 is 13 amino acids long. This chain's CDR3 is CAALDRVNTEAFF. The DNA of the CDR3 is TGTGCCGCTCTAGACAGGGTGAACACTGAAGCTTTCTTT.

The chain combines TRBV11-1 with TRBJ1-5; 11 nucleotides match TRBD1. The CDR3 extends over 16 amino acids. J was trimmed by 3 bases and V by 1 base; bases with no gene match: 2. Germline loops: CDR1 SGHAT, CDR2 FQDESV (reference sequence). CDR3 amino acids: CASSLGGQGANQPQHF. CDR3 coding DNA: TGTGCCAGCAGCTTAGGAGGACAGGGGGCCAATCAGCCCCAGCATTTT.

The rearrangement joins TRBV2 to TRBJ2-1; no clear D. V shed 2 bases and J shed 10 bases, with 18 bases lying between them. The CDR3 is 15 amino acids. Germline CDR1 is SNHLY and CDR2 is FYNNEI. CDR3 DNA sequence: TGTGCCAGCAGTGAAATTAGTCTGGTCCGAGAGGAGCAGTTCTTC. It translates to CASSEISLVREEQFF.

The rearrangement links TRBV5-1 to TRBJ1-4; no clear D gene. The length of the CDR3 is 15 residues. V shed 5 bases and J shed 5 bases, with 16 bases lying between them. Germline V CDR1 and CDR2: SGHRS, YFSETQ. Here the CDR3 DNA reads TGCGCCAGCAGGGGGATGGGAGGGCCGAATGAAAAACTGTTTTTT. It codes for CASRGMGGPNEKLFF.

V is TRBV5-1 and J is TRBJ1-1; TRBD1 matches at 7 bases. The junction had 9 bases not matched to a gene; V was cut back by 4 bases and J by 6 bases. The CDR3 is 14 amino acids. CDR1 is SGHRS and CDR2 is YFSETQ in the germline V gene. The chain's CDR3 is CASSPKTGTPEAFF. The CDR3, as DNA: TGCGCCAGCAGCCCGAAGACAGGGACCCCTGAAGCTTTCTTT.

Notes on this clone: One junction end does not reproduce the germline sequence, and a read error may be involved. The chain couples TRBV5-1 to TRBJ2-1, with TRBD1 matching 11 bases. The CDR3 is made up of 16 amino acids. Germline V gene data show CDR1 as SGHRS and CDR2 as YFSETQ. The CDR3 DNA reads as TGCGCCAGCAGCGGAGAGGACAGGGGGCTTTTGACAGACACGGTCTTC. It encodes CASSGEDRGLLTDTVF.

The chain is built from TRBV19 and TRBJ1-4; TRBD1 matches at 8 bases. This CDR3 is 15 amino acids long. V trimming: 9 bases; J trimming: 5 bases; junction bases outside the gene matches: 11. Germline V CDR1 and CDR2: LNHDA, SQIVND (reference sequence). CDR3 nucleotides: TGTGCCAGCCAACGGGGGACAGGCCCGAATGAAAAACTGTTTTTT. Translating gives CASQRGTGPNEKLFF.

This clone has only one observation. CDR3 loop: CASRSGQGRGETQYF. CDR3 coding DNA: TGTGCCAGTAGATCGGGACAGGGGCGAGGAGAGACCCAGTACTTC. This chain uses TRBV19 with TRBJ2-5; 10 bases align to TRBD1. Per the germline V gene, CDR1 is LNHDA and CDR2 is SQIVND (reference sequence). V lost 6 bases to trimming and J lost 4 bases; unmatched junction nucleotides: 8. This CDR3 contains 15 residues.